This passage covers 10 T cell receptor beta chains from one sample sequenced in a study of cytotoxic CD8 clonotypes in ibrutinib-treated CLL. The method was immunoSEQ multiplex PCR; TCRdb's version includes in-frame clones alone and lacks a portion of them. In the table there are under 30,000 clones, 76% of which are singletons. The sequencing here drew on PBMCs, taken after 36 months of ibrutinib treatment. The source of these receptors is a human donor with chronic lymphocytic leukemia.

The chain links TRBV7-7 to TRBJ2-1, with D unclear. V lost 2 bases, J lost 0 bases, and 14 bases lay in between. The germline gives CDR1 SSHAT, CDR2 FNYEAQ (reference sequence). The CDR3 covers 17 residues. DNA for the CDR3: TGTGCCAGCAGCTTATTTATCGGCGAGAGCTCCTACAATGAGCAGTTCTTC. It translates to CASSLFIGESSYNEQFF.

This clone was seen a handful of times. V gene TRBV4-1 combines with J gene TRBJ2-1; 12 bases are shared with TRBD2. Germline V gives CDR1 MGHRA, CDR2 YSYEKL. The CDR3 covers 16 residues. Trimming took 3 bases from V and 0 from J; bases not matched to a gene: 0. CDR3 DNA: TGCGCCAGCAGCCAGACTAGCGGGAGCTCCTACAATGAGCAGTTCTTC. It is translated as CASSQTSGSSYNEQFF.

The J gene is TRBJ2-1, the V gene TRBV5-1; D is unresolved. In germline, CDR1 is SGHRS, CDR2 YFSETQ. Trimming cost V 1 base and J 8 bases, with 10 bases left between them. The CDR3 consists of 13 residues. The CDR3 DNA reads TGCGCCAGCAGCTTGAGGTGGGGTGATGAGCAGTTCTTC. Its protein product is CASSLRWGDEQFF.

The rearrangement links TRBV6-5 to TRBJ1-2; 8 bases align to TRBD1. The CDR3 length is 14 residues. The germline gives CDR1 MNHEY, CDR2 SVGAGI. V lost 0 bases and J lost 7; bases outside the gene matches: 4. CDR3 amino acids: CASSYSGQGLGYTF. The DNA of the CDR3 is TGTGCCAGCAGTTACTCTGGACAGGGACTTGGCTACACCTTC.

J is TRBJ2-3 and V is TRBV9; TRBD1 or TRBD2 may be the D gene (5 bases each). This CDR3 is 14 amino acids long. The germline gives CDR1 SGDLS, CDR2 YYNGEE. V was pared by 1 base and J by 4 bases, with 10 bases between. The CDR3 region is CASSVLRDPDTQYF. In nucleotides, the CDR3 is TGTGCCAGCAGCGTACTCAGGGACCCAGATACGCAGTATTTT.

The chain uses TRBV27 and TRBJ2-3; tentatively, D is TRBD1 or TRBD2 (5 bases each). The ends were cut back, 8 bases at V and 11 bases at J, with 20 bases in the middle. This CDR3 comprises 13 residues. Looked up from germline, CDR1 is MNHEY and CDR2 is SMNVEV (reference sequence). The CDR3 DNA is TGTGCCAGCTCCGGGACCCCAGGATATGGGCAGTATTTT. It specifies CASSGTPGYGQYF.

The rearrangement links TRBV6-5 to TRBJ1-1; 7 bases agree with TRBD1. V gave up 6 bases and J gave up 4 bases; unmatched junction bases: 8. The germline V gene has CDR1 MNHEY and CDR2 SVGAGI. This CDR3 has 14 residues. Written as DNA, the CDR3 is TGTGCCAGCAGATTACTAGACAGGGTCACTGAAGCTTTCTTT. Translating gives CASRLLDRVTEAFF.

V and J are TRBV11-2 and TRBJ2-1; 11 nucleotides match TRBD2. CDR3 length: 15 residues. CDR1 is SGHAT and CDR2 is FQNNGV in the germline V gene. The J segment lost 4 bases and the V segment lost 5 bases, leaving 4 bases of the junction unmatched. The CDR3 region is CASSLGTSGYNEQFF. DNA of the CDR3: TGTGCCAGCAGCCTGGGGACTAGCGGATACAATGAGCAGTTCTTC.

This clone was observed once. V is TRBV6-5 and J is TRBJ2-1; 7 bases agree with TRBD1. Germline V CDR1 and CDR2: MNHEY, SVGAGI. The junction had 7 bases not matched to a gene; V was cut back by 5 bases and J by 3 bases. CDR3 size: 15 residues. CDR3 bases: TGTGCCAGCAGTCCTCCCGGGACAGACTACAATGAGCAGTTCTTC. Residues: CASSPPGTDYNEQFF.

The V gene is TRBV2, the J gene TRBJ2-3; D not certain. This CDR3 region has 12 residues. V gave up 5 bases and J gave up 5 bases, with 8 bases separating them. CDR1 is SNHLY, CDR2 FYNNEI, per germline. The DNA of the CDR3 is TGTGCCAGCAGTTTCACGGGAGATACGCAGTATTTT. This codes for CASSFTGDTQYF.